This TCR beta chain stems from a study of blood T cell repertoires in COVID-19. Background on the study: There were acute and convalescent COVID-19 samples, and they came from the United States, Italy and Spain. In each case, the material was cDNA or gDNA derived from T cells, B-cell-depleted T cells, or PBMCs.

In the authors' workflow: Estimated nucleated cell counts came from reference gene primer amplification. Profiled with immunoSEQ multiplex PCR; TCRdb holds only in-frame clones, not every one. Clone size and the V and J calls come from that table; the DNA yielded D and trimming. Here the sample spans around 300,000 clones, 85% to 90% being singletons. Germline CDR1 MNHNY, CDR2 SVGAGI (reference sequence). V shed 0 bases and J shed 0 bases, with 12 bases lying between them. The CDR3 is 16 residues long. Seattle's cohort entered during active infection and was followed longitudinally. The receptor's source is a woman aged 30 to 39 with COVID-19, enrolled during active disease. The sequenced sample consisted of peripheral blood. The V call is TRBV6-6, the J call TRBJ2-7; a weak D match, TRBD2 (6 bases). Here the CDR3 DNA reads TGTGCCAGCAGTTACTCGGCACGGGAGAGCTCCTACGAGCAGTACTTC. This encodes CASSYSARESSYEQYF.